This entry lists 10 T cell receptor beta chains sequenced from one sample in a study of early T cells in non-severe SARS-CoV-2 infection (dated by TCRdb to about 2021). Libraries were made using 5' RACE. TCRdb shows the sequencer as NextSeq 500. The raw public data were reprocessed by TCRdb itself: fastp quality trimming at Q25, MiXCR clonotype calling, in-frame beta chains only. CDR3 protein duplicates are merged, each entry listing the most common genes and DNA. The sample table shows tens of thousands of distinct CDR3 sequences, and about 7.7% are seen once. The ten largest make up over 9.5% of the sample. Material: whole blood, obtained at baseline. The receptors come from an adult who was a healthcare worker with PCR-confirmed SARS-CoV-2 infection or an uninfected control (not recorded which).

A few counts support this clonotype. The chain employs TRBV4-1 and TRBJ2-2, with D possibly matching TRBD1 (6 bases). Trimming removed 0 bases from V and 1 base from J, with 9 bases in between. Germline V CDR1 and CDR2: MGHRA, YSYEKL. CDR3 size: 16 residues. DNA of the CDR3: TGCGCCAGCAGCCAAGATACAGGGAGGAACACCGGGGAGCTGTTTTTT. This translates into CASSQDTGRNTGELFF.

V is TRBV7-6 and J is TRBJ2-1; D is unresolved. Germline CDR1 is SGHVS and CDR2 is FNYEAQ. The CDR3 sequence is 15 residues long. V lost 5 bases and J 9 bases, leaving 20 bases between the germline ends. CDR3 residues: CASSADLLRSGEQFF. The CDR3 DNA is TGTGCCAGCAGCGCAGACTTACTGCGGTCCGGTGAGCAGTTCTTC.

The chain has TRBV6-2 or TRBV6-3 and TRBJ1-1, with D possibly matching TRBD1 (5 bases). Germline V gene data show CDR1 as MNHEY and CDR2 as SVGEGT. Trimming left V 2 bases short and J 3 bases short, with 13 bases between. This CDR3 is built from 15 residues. The CDR3 sequence: CASSYLPEGYTEAFF. DNA of the CDR3: TGTGCCAGCAGTTACCTCCCCGAGGGGTACACTGAAGCTTTCTTT.

The chain carries TRBV11-2 and TRBJ2-1; no reliable D call. CDR1 is SGHAT, CDR2 FQNNGV, per germline. The V end was cut by 4 bases, the J end by 12 bases, with 10 bases between. CDR3 length: 11 residues. The CDR3 loop is CASSSEKWQFF. The DNA of the CDR3 is TGTGCCAGCAGCTCTGAGAAGTGGCAGTTCTTC.

This clonotype has only a few counts. The chain uses TRBV28 and TRBJ2-4; 10 positions agree with TRBD1. This CDR3 is 14 amino acids long. Germline V CDR1 and CDR2: MDHEN, SYDVKM. Trimming cost V 6 bases and J 5 bases; bases outside gene matches: 4. The CDR3 region has the DNA TGTGCCAGCAGCCTGACAGGGGGCCAAAACATTCAGTACTTC. The encoded protein is CASSLTGGQNIQYF.

Regarding this clonotype: The germline gene is not matched at one end of the junction; a read error may be the cause. The rearrangement uses TRBV29-1 and TRBJ1-2, with D tentatively TRBD1 (6 bases). This CDR3 has 13 amino acids. Germline V gene data show CDR1 as SQVTM and CDR2 as ANQGSEA. The CDR3 DNA reads TGCAGCGTCGAAGGAAGAGGCAGGGGCCCCTACACCTTC. This gives the protein CSVEGRGRGPYTF.

V and J are TRBV12-3 or TRBV12-4 and TRBJ1-2; perhaps TRBD1 as D (6 bases). The CDR3 contains 13 residues. V lost 5 bases and J 5 bases, leaving 12 bases between the germline ends. The chain's CDR3 is CASSPRTVYGYTF. For the CDR3, the DNA is TGTGCCAGCAGTCCCCGGACAGTTTATGGCTACACCTTC.

CDR3 coding DNA: TGTGCCAGCAGCTTAGGACCCAGAGGCTCTGGAAACACCATATATTTT. Translated: CASSLGPRGSGNTIYF. V usage is TRBV7-6 and J usage is TRBJ1-3, with D unclear. Germline assignment: CDR1 SGHVS and CDR2 FNYEAQ. There are 16 residues in the CDR3. V was cut by 1 base and J by 0 bases, with 10 bases left in between. The whole variable domain, remainder taken from reference TRBV7-6 and TRBJ1-3, is GAGVSQSPRYKVTKRGQDVALRCDPISGHVSLYWYRQALGQGPEFLTYFNYEAQQDKSGLPNDRFSAERPEGSISTLTIQRTEQRDSAMYRCASSLGPRGSGNTIYFGEGSWLTVV.

This clonotype was counted between two and nine times. The chain employs TRBV24-1 and TRBJ2-7; a possible D gene is TRBD1 (6 bases). Trimming cost V 2 bases and J 6 bases, with 25 bases left between them. This CDR3 contains 18 residues. The germline CDR1 and CDR2 sequences are KGHDR and SFDVKD. The CDR3: CATSDSEYSGTKHFEQYF. The CDR3, as DNA: TGTGCCACCAGTGATTCCGAGTACTCCGGGACAAAGCATTTCGAGCAGTACTTC.

This clonotype appeared many times. The chain combines TRBV10-3 with TRBJ2-2; 8 bases align to TRBD1. The CDR3 runs 15 residues. Germline V gene lookup returns CDR1 ENHRY and CDR2 SYGVKD. The V gene end was trimmed by 0 bases and the J gene end by 6 bases; junction bases not matched to a gene: 3. CDR3 DNA: TGTGCCATCAGTGAGTCCCAGGGGGCGTCCGGGGAGCTGTTTTTT. Residues: CAISESQGASGELFF.